The rows below give T cell receptor beta chains drawn from one sample of a study of patients and donors after allogeneic stem cell transplantation. TCRdb called the RT-PCR reads again in MiXCR, with one record for every CDR3 protein. Counted here are approximately 410,000 distinct CDR3 sequences, 15% to 20% occurring once; the ten biggest clones make up 6.5% to 7.5%. The sequencing input was blood, either unsorted or a sorted T cell fraction (not recorded which). The receptors shown here come from a human donor who was either an allogeneic HSCT recipient or a stem cell or donor lymphocyte infusion donor (not recorded which). It is not recorded whose cells these are; they may come from a transplant donor. CDR3s include the opening cysteine and the closing phenylalanine or tryptophan. The D gene is left open where the match is weak. The size of a clone is reported for some rows only, either as once, few or many, or as a class for expanded clones.

TRBV9	TRBJ1-6	.	.	CASSGSRGVNNSPLHF	TGTGCCAGCAGCGGGTCCCGAGGGGTCAATAATTCACCCCTCCACTTT
TRBV7-8	TRBJ2-1	few	.	CASSLAVQWDEQFF	TGTGCCAGCAGCTTAGCAGTCCAGTGGGATGAGCAGTTCTTC
TRBV11-2	TRBJ2-3	.	.	CASSSPRREGTDTQYF	TGTGCCAGCAGCTCCCCCCGGAGGGAGGGCACAGATACGCAGTATTTT
TRBV15	TRBJ2-2	few	TRBD1	CATSIDRAVAGELFF	TGTGCCACCAGCATAGACAGGGCAGTAGCCGGGGAGCTGTTTTTT
TRBV7-2	TRBJ2-1	.	TRBD2	CASTKGLAPLNQFF	TGTGCCAGCACCAAGGGACTAGCCCCGTTAAATCAGTTCTTC
TRBV29-1	TRBJ2-7	.	TRBD1	CSVGRGLSEQYF	TGCAGCGTTGGCAGGGGGCTTAGCGAGCAGTACTTC
TRBV4-1	TRBJ1-1	many	.	CASSTPGNTEAFF	TGCGCCAGCAGCACACCGGGCAACACTGAAGCTTTCTTT
TRBV12-3/TRBV12-4	TRBJ1-1	.	.	CASSLQQRSTEAFF	TGTGCCAGCAGTCTCCAACAACGGAGCACTGAAGCTTTCTTT
TRBV7-9	TRBJ1-3	.	.	CASSLLTGSGNTIYF	TGTGCCAGCAGCTTATTAACGGGATCGGGAAACACCATATATTTT
TRBV4-1	TRBJ1-5	.	.	CASSWTGDSNQPQHF	TGCGCCAGCAGCTGGACTGGGGACAGCAATCAGCCCCAGCATTTT
TRBV9	TRBJ2-1	few	TRBD2	CASSPGAGGNNEQFF	TGTGCCAGCAGCCCCGGTGCGGGAGGGAACAATGAGCAGTTCTTC
TRBV15	TRBJ1-1	few	.	CATSREVISNTEAFF	TGTGCCACCAGCAGAGAGGTCATTTCGAACACTGAAGCTTTCTTT
TRBV24-1	TRBJ2-7	few	TRBD2	CATSAGGDYEQYF	TGTGCCACCAGTGCTGGGGGGGACTACGAGCAGTACTTC
TRBV5-1	TRBJ2-7	.	.	CASSLFAGSYEQYF	TGCGCCAGCAGCTTGTTCGCAGGTTCCTACGAGCAGTACTTC
TRBV19	TRBJ1-4	few	.	CASSIGDTTTNEKLFF	TGTGCCAGTAGTATTGGAGACACCACAACTAATGAAAAACTGTTTTTT